This T cell receptor beta chain was captured in a study of T cell repertoires in cytomegalovirus infection. Across the study: An indication of both CMV infection and matching HLA type came from public TCR beta signatures.

TCRdb used MiXCR to reprocess the reads, holding one entry per CDR3 protein. This table has about 440,000 distinct CDR3 sequences, under 40% appearing once. The CDR3 runs to 15 residues. CDR1 and CDR2 from the germline V gene are SGHAT and FQNNGV. This receptor was taken from a human donor in good health (CMV status not recorded). Some clones in this sample may be carry-over from other donors' samples. The chain combines TRBV11-2 with TRBJ2-7; 10 bases align to TRBD2. Sequences were obtained from PBMCs. In nucleotides, the CDR3 is TGTGCGTCGTGTGACCTAGCGGGAGATCTCTACGAGCAGTACTTC. Amino acids: CASCDLAGDLYEQYF.